The sequence of this TCR beta chain was determined in a study of T cell responses to AZD1222 COVID-19 vaccine. Study in general: Analysis merged second doses at about 4 or about 12 weeks.

Here immunoSEQ multiplex PCR was the method, and the copy in TCRdb shows in-frame clones only, minus some. This sample has 150,000 or so clones; about nine tenths occur once, and the top ten carry around 2.9%. Notes on the study in general: Every sample of the repertoires postdated the peak T cell response. After two AZD1222 doses, spike-specific TCR breadth and depth rose versus day 0. Regions 160-218 and 743-854 dominated among vaccine-associated CD4 TCRs spanning spike.

A note on this clone: The antigen is undetermined.

This TCR came from an adult in good health. This specimen consisted of peripheral blood, obtained on day 0 of AZD1222 vaccination.

The CDR3 is CASSEWAGEGYGYTF. In nucleotides, the CDR3 is TGTGCCAGCAGTGAATGGGCAGGGGAAGGTTATGGCTACACCTTC. The V and J genes are TRBV2 and TRBJ1-2; weak D call: TRBD1 (6 bases). This CDR3 region has 15 residues. V was cut by 2 bases and J by 5 bases, with 15 bases left in between. Germline CDR1 and CDR2: SNHLY and FYNNEI.